The 16 T cell receptor beta chains reported below all come from one sample, sequenced in a study of CXCR3-negative and CXCR3-positive naive CD8 T cells. 5' RACE with UMI labels generated the TRB cDNA libraries. TCRdb reworked the 5' RACE reads into one entry per CDR3 protein, no DNA. With 50,000 to 60,000 distinct CDR3 sequences in the sample, the ten largest clones hold about 0.42%. Input material: naive CXCR3- CD8+ T cells from blood. Subset in this sample: CD45RO-CCR7+CD27+CD95- naive CD8+ T cells lacking CXCR3 (TNR3-). All receptors come from a human donor in good health. Some clones in this sample may be carry-over from other donors' samples.

The chain recombines TRBV6-4 with TRBJ2-1; the TCRdb D gene call, TRBD1, has no DNA to confirm it. The CDR3 has 16 amino acids. Germline CDR1 MRHNA, CDR2 SNTAGT. The CDR3 protein is CATKTRQGSPLDEQFF.

The chain uses TRBV18 and TRBJ2-7; TCRdb's D gene call, TRBD1, goes unchecked for lack of DNA. CDR3 length equals 16 residues. Germline CDR1 KGHSH, CDR2 LQKENI. The CDR3 sequence is CASSRSQDRVIYEQYF.

The chain employs TRBV20-1 and TRBJ2-1. The CDR3 extends over 13 amino acids. Germline values: CDR1 DFQATT, CDR2 SNEGSKA (reference sequence). This chain's CDR3 is CSATTSSYNEQFF.

The chain links TRBV14 to TRBJ1-1. Looked up from germline, CDR1 is SGHDN and CDR2 is FVKESK. The CDR3 has 16 amino acids. The CDR3 sequence is CASSQDPGGLLTEAFF. The full variable domain, its missing parts supplied by reference TRBV14 and TRBJ1-1, is EAGVTQFPSHSVIEKGQTVTLRCDPISGHDNLYWYRRVMGKEIKFLLHFVKESKQDESGMPNNRFLAERTGGTYSTLKVQPAELEDSGVYFCASSQDPGGLLTEAFFGQGTRLTVV.

This chain connects TRBV5-1 to TRBJ2-7; TCRdb's D call, TRBD1, is unchecked because there is no DNA. The CDR3 contains 13 residues. Germline assignment: CDR1 SGHRS and CDR2 YFSETQ. The CDR3 reads CASSLPDRVEQYF.

V is TRBV29-1 and J is TRBJ2-2; TCRdb calls TRBD2, which cannot be checked without DNA. This CDR3 has 15 residues. Per the germline V gene, CDR1 is SQVTM and CDR2 is ANQGSEA. CDR3 sequence reads: CSVDGGGSGTGELFF.

V is TRBV11-1 and J is TRBJ2-5; TCRdb's D gene call, TRBD1, goes unchecked for lack of DNA. CDR3 length: 14 residues. Germline V lookup: CDR1 SGHAT, CDR2 FQDESV (reference sequence). The chain's CDR3 is CASSRAGNNGAQYF. The complete variable domain, with remaining parts taken from reference TRBV11-1 and TRBJ2-5, reads EAEVAQSPRYKITEKSQAVAFWCDPISGHATLYWYRQILGQGPELLVQFQDESVVDDSQLPKDRFSAERLKGVDSTLKIQPAELGDSAMYLCASSRAGNNGAQYFGPGTRLLVL.

The rearrangement joins TRBV6-5 to TRBJ1-3; TCRdb reports TRBD1, a call that lacks DNA to check it against. Germline values: CDR1 MNHEY, CDR2 SVGAGI. The CDR3 spans 16 residues. CDR3 region: CASSYSKGAAGNTIYF.

The CDR3 sequence is CASSQDRWDAGELFF. The chain carries TRBV4-3 and TRBJ2-2. The CDR3 has 15 amino acids. Germline lookup yields CDR1 LGHNA and CDR2 YSLEER.

The chain uses TRBV28 and TRBJ2-1. The CDR3 covers 13 residues. CDR1 is MDHEN and CDR2 is SYDVKM in the germline V gene. The CDR3 loop is CASSVISWGEQFF.

The gene calls are TRBV3-1 and TRBJ2-1; TCRdb returns TRBD2, unconfirmable since there is no DNA. The germline CDR1 and CDR2 sequences are LGHDT and YNNKEL (reference sequence). This CDR3 region has 17 residues. CDR3 protein: CASSQDFAGGIIDEQFF.

This chain links TRBV7-8 with TRBJ2-5; TCRdb picks TRBD2, but there is no DNA to check that call. Germline V gives CDR1 SGHVS, CDR2 FQNEAQ. The CDR3 is 16 amino acids. The CDR3 spells CASSLALGTVQETLYF. The full variable domain, its missing parts supplied by reference TRBV7-8 and TRBJ2-5, is GAGVSQSPRYKVAKRGQDVALRCDPISGHVSLFWYQQALGQGPEFLTYFQNEAQLDKSGLPSDRFFAERPEGSVSTLKIQRTQQEDSAVYLCASSLALGTVQETLYFGPGTRLLVL.

V gene TRBV5-1 combines with J gene TRBJ2-1; with no DNA, the TCRdb D assignment of TRBD1 cannot be verified. The CDR3 consists of 13 residues. CDR1 and CDR2 (germline): SGHRS, YFSETQ. CDR3 sequence: CASSSRTGFEQFF.

The chain recombines TRBV6-2 or TRBV6-3 with TRBJ2-1; no DNA is available, so the TRBD1 call from TCRdb remains unchecked. Germline V CDR1 and CDR2: MNHEY, SVGEGT. This CDR3 comprises 18 residues. The CDR3: CASTQRAGALKFYNEQFF.

The chain recombines TRBV6-2 or TRBV6-3 with TRBJ1-5; the TCRdb D gene call, TRBD1, has no DNA to confirm it. Germline-derived CDR1 and CDR2 are MNHEY and SVGEGT. The CDR3 is 16 amino acids. The CDR3 protein is CASSYVAGDSAIPQHF.

The chain employs TRBV9 and TRBJ2-4; TCRdb designates TRBD1, a call that cannot be tested without DNA. The CDR3 loop spans 15 amino acids. Per germline, CDR1 SGDLS and CDR2 YYNGEE. The CDR3 loop reads CASSVGPPGWDIQYF.